A selection of T cell receptor beta chains follows, all from one sample in a study of T cells after yellow fever vaccination. TCRdb fed the 5' RACE reads into MiXCR, producing one record per CDR3 protein. The sample shows approximately 600,000 distinct CDR3 sequences, over 9% of them seen only once. The sample was PBMCs, taken on the day of the yellow fever booster vaccination. These TCRs come from a man aged 25-40 years who received the YFV17D yellow fever vaccine. Each CDR3 is given with its conserved first and last residue. D genes are given only for firm matches. The size entry is marked missing in some rows and otherwise reads once, few, many or a size class.

j_gene: TRBJ1-5
abundance: -
d_gene: -
v_gene: TRBV4-3
CDR3aa: CASSQDLGRQPQHF
CDR3nt: TGCGCCAGCAGCCAAGATTTAGGGAGACAGCCCCAGCATTTT

j_gene: TRBJ2-1
abundance: -
d_gene: -
v_gene: TRBV3-1
CDR3aa: CASSQNPWGTSYNEQFF
CDR3nt: TGTGCCAGCAGCCAAAACCCTTGGGGGACCTCCTACAATGAGCAGTTCTTC

j_gene: TRBJ2-5
abundance: -
d_gene: TRBD1
v_gene: TRBV7-9
CDR3aa: CASNPGQGASETQYF
CDR3nt: TGTGCCAGCAACCCGGGACAGGGAGCTTCGGAGACCCAGTACTTC

j_gene: TRBJ2-2
abundance: -
d_gene: -
v_gene: TRBV11-2
CDR3aa: CASSNIRTGELFF
CDR3nt: TGTGCCAGCAGCAATATTAGAACCGGGGAGCTGTTTTTT

j_gene: TRBJ2-2
abundance: few
d_gene: TRBD1
v_gene: TRBV7-2
CDR3aa: CASSLTQGAGGELFF
CDR3nt: TGTGCCAGCAGCTTAACACAGGGGGCAGGCGGGGAGCTGTTTTTT

j_gene: TRBJ2-5
abundance: few
d_gene: -
v_gene: TRBV7-8
CDR3aa: CASAIDYNQETQYF
CDR3nt: TGTGCCTCAGCAATAGACTACAACCAAGAGACCCAGTACTTC

j_gene: TRBJ1-6
abundance: many
d_gene: -
v_gene: TRBV10-3
CDR3aa: CAIAVSQAASPLHF
CDR3nt: TGTGCCATCGCGGTCAGTCAGGCGGCTTCACCCCTCCACTTT

j_gene: TRBJ2-1
abundance: -
d_gene: TRBD2
v_gene: TRBV7-2
CDR3aa: CASSPLAGPNEQFF
CDR3nt: TGTGCCAGCAGCCCTCTAGCGGGACCAAATGAGCAGTTCTTC

j_gene: TRBJ2-3
abundance: -
d_gene: -
v_gene: TRBV2
CDR3aa: CASSGFRRLTDTQYF
CDR3nt: TGTGCCAGCAGTGGGTTTCGCAGGCTCACAGATACGCAGTATTTT

j_gene: TRBJ2-1
abundance: -
d_gene: -
v_gene: TRBV5-6
CDR3aa: CASSRVSGYNEQFF
CDR3nt: TGTGCCAGCAGTCGAGTTAGCGGTTACAATGAGCAGTTCTTC